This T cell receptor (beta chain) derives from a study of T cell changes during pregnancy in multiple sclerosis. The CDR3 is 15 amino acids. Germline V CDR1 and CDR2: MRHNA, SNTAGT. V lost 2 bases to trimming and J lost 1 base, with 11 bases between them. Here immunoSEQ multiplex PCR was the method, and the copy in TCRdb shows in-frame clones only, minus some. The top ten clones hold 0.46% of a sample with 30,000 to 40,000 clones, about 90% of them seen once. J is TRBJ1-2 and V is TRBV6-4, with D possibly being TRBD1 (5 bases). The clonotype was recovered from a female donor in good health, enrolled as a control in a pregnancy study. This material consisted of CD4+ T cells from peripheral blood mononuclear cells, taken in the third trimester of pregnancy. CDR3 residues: CASSDTGGNNYGYTF. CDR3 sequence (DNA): TGTGCCAGCAGTGACACCGGGGGGAATAACTATGGCTACACCTTC.